A single sample is the source of the 20 T cell receptor beta chains below, sequenced in a study of T cell changes during pregnancy in multiple sclerosis. Data came from immunoSEQ multiplex PCR; TCRdb stores just in-frame clones and leaves some out. The table shows around 67,000 clones, with about 90% occurring only once. Specimen: peripheral blood, collected after pregnancy. All receptors derive from a female donor in good health, enrolled as a control in a pregnancy study.

The V and J genes are TRBV27 and TRBJ1-1; TRBD1 might be the D (5 bases). This CDR3 has 11 residues. Germline CDR1 is MNHEY and CDR2 is SMNVEV (reference sequence). The V end lost 10 bases, the J end lost 5 bases, and 11 bases lay between the germline ends. For the CDR3, the DNA is TGTGCCACCTCCCGGGGGACTGAAGCTTTCTTT. Protein sequence: CATSRGTEAFF.

This sequence joins TRBV4-1 and TRBJ2-7, with 10 bases that match TRBD2. The junction had 13 bases not matched to a gene; V was cut back by 3 bases and J by 2 bases. The germline CDR1 and CDR2 sequences are MGHRA and YSYEKL. The CDR3 has 18 amino acids. CDR3 coding DNA: TGCGCCAGCAGCCAGGGACTAGCGTTCGGAATCGTAACCTACGAGCAGTACTTC. This sequence encodes CASSQGLAFGIVTYEQYF.

V gene TRBV5-1 combines with J gene TRBJ2-3; D might be TRBD2 (7 bases). The CDR3 runs to 16 residues. Deletions cut 3 bases from V and 3 bases from J, with 17 bases between. Germline V gives CDR1 SGHRS, CDR2 YFSETQ. Here the CDR3 DNA reads TGCGCCAGCAGCTCCTTTCAGGGGAGGGGGACAGATACGCAGTATTTT. It is translated as CASSSFQGRGTDTQYF.

This clone was counted once. This rearrangement joins TRBV30 to TRBJ1-2, with 8 bases fitting TRBD1. In germline, CDR1 is GTSNPN, CDR2 SVGIG (reference sequence). V shed 3 bases, J shed 8 bases, and the junction held 5 bases outside the gene matches. The CDR3 is 12 amino acids. For the CDR3, the DNA is TGTGCCTGGAGGGGACAGGCGGGAGGCTACACCTTC. It is translated as CAWRGQAGGYTF.

The chain employs TRBV19 and TRBJ2-2; the D is unclear. The V end lost 5 bases, the J end lost 0 bases, and 4 bases lay between the germline ends. Germline CDR1 reads LNHDA; CDR2 reads SQIVND (reference sequence). The length of the CDR3 is 13 residues. The CDR3 coding sequence is TGTGCCAGTAGTCGGTCGAACACCGGGGAGCTGTTTTTT. This translates into CASSRSNTGELFF.

The rearrangement joins TRBV14 to TRBJ1-4; possible D gene TRBD1, 5 bases. The CDR3 totals 15 residues. Germline-derived CDR1 and CDR2 are SGHDN and FVKESK. V was trimmed by 5 bases and J by 7 bases, leaving 17 bases between them. The CDR3 region is CASSAGVRSGEKLFF. The CDR3 bases are TGTGCCAGCAGCGCGGGGGTCCGGAGTGGTGAAAAACTGTTTTTT.

This sequence joins TRBV10-3 and TRBJ1-1; 7 positions agree with TRBD1. The CDR3 spans 11 residues. Germline V gene sequence: CDR1 ENHRY, CDR2 SYGVKD. V shed 10 bases, J shed 5 bases, and the junction held 4 bases outside the gene matches. Here the CDR3 reads CATAQGTEAFF. Here the CDR3 DNA reads TGTGCCACAGCACAGGGGACTGAAGCTTTCTTT.

The chain has TRBV18 and TRBJ2-3; TRBD1 is a possible D gene (5 bases). The V gene lost 3 bases and the J gene lost 0 bases, with 7 bases spanning the gap. Germline V CDR1 and CDR2: KGHSH, LQKENI. This CDR3 has 14 amino acids. DNA of the CDR3: TGTGCCAGCTCACCGACAGTAAGCACAGATACGCAGTATTTT. It is translated as CASSPTVSTDTQYF.

This clone was recorded only once. The V call is TRBV27, the J call TRBJ1-1; TRBD1 matches at 7 bases. J was trimmed by 1 base and V by 6 bases; bases with no gene match: 8. CDR3 length: 15 amino acids. Per the germline V gene, CDR1 is MNHEY and CDR2 is SMNVEV (reference sequence). CDR3 bases: TGTGCCAGCAGCTTGAACAGGGGAGGGAACACTGAAGCTTTCTTT. Translating it yields CASSLNRGGNTEAFF.

The genes are TRBV18 and TRBJ2-1; TRBD1 might be the D (6 bases). V was pared by 5 bases and J by 5 bases, with 10 bases between. The CDR3 length is 13 residues. Germline lookup yields CDR1 KGHSH and CDR2 LQKENI. CDR3 amino acids: CASSERGNNEQFF. CDR3 coding DNA: TGTGCCAGCTCAGAAAGGGGGAACAATGAGCAGTTCTTC.

V is TRBV7-2 and J is TRBJ1-4; D unresolved. CDR1 is SGHTA, CDR2 FQGNSA, per germline. CDR3 length equals 15 residues. The germline V and J ends were trimmed by 5 bases and 0 bases, with 10 bases remaining between them. The CDR3 loop is CASSVQSATNEKLFF. CDR3 nucleotide sequence: TGTGCCAGCAGCGTACAGTCCGCAACTAATGAAAAACTGTTTTTT.

This clone appeared a single time. V usage is TRBV6-5 and J usage is TRBJ1-2, with 9 bases identical to TRBD1. Germline V gene data show CDR1 as MNHEY and CDR2 as SVGAGI. The length of the CDR3 is 14 residues. V lost 2 bases and J lost 8; bases outside the gene matches: 6. In DNA form, the CDR3 reads TGTGCCAGCAGTTACGGGACAGGGACCGCGGGCTACACCTTC. Translating gives CASSYGTGTAGYTF.

The rearrangement uses TRBV7-9 and TRBJ2-1; possibly TRBD2 for D (6 bases). The CDR3 is 13 amino acids. Germline CDR1 reads SEHNR; CDR2 reads FQNEAQ (reference sequence). Trimming removed 4 bases from V and 8 bases from J, with 12 bases in between. The CDR3 protein is CASSSPWGDEQFF. The CDR3 nucleotides are TGTGCCAGCAGCTCCCCTTGGGGGGATGAGCAGTTCTTC.

The chain uses TRBV7-2 and TRBJ2-2; perhaps TRBD1 as D (5 bases). The germline V gene encodes CDR1 SGHTA and CDR2 FQGNSA. The CDR3 spans 15 residues. V shed 6 bases and J shed 4 bases, with 15 bases lying between them. The CDR3 nucleotides read TGTGCCAGCAGTCTCATGGGGCCGGGCACCGGGGAGCTGTTTTTT. Translation: CASSLMGPGTGELFF. The full variable domain, its missing parts supplied by reference TRBV7-2 and TRBJ2-2, is GAGVSQSPSNKVTEKGKDVELRCDPISGHTALYWYRQSLGQGLEFLIYFQGNSAPDKSGLPSDRFSAERTGGSVSTLTIQRTQQEDSAVYLCASSLMGPGTGELFFGEGSRLTVL.

This chain joins TRBV5-1 and TRBJ1-2; tentative D call: TRBD1 (6 bases). Germline V CDR1 and CDR2: SGHRS, YFSETQ. The V end lost 0 bases, the J end lost 4 bases, and 13 bases lay between the germline ends. The CDR3 has 15 residues. The CDR3 sequence: CASSLAGTKGYGYTF. CDR3 bases: TGCGCCAGCAGCTTGGCCGGGACAAAGGGCTATGGCTACACCTTC.

V gene TRBV25-1 combines with J gene TRBJ1-2; 7 nucleotides align to TRBD1. The CDR3 is 15 residues long. Trimming took 3 bases from V and 3 from J; bases not matched to a gene: 7. CDR1 and CDR2 (germline): MGHDK, SYGVNS. For the CDR3, the DNA is TGTGCCAGCAGTGACGACAGGGAGGCTTACTATGGCTACACCTTC. Residues: CASSDDREAYYGYTF.

The rearrangement joins TRBV5-6 to TRBJ1-6, with 7 bases aligning to TRBD1. Germline CDR1 and CDR2: SGHDT and YYEEEE. The CDR3 spans 16 residues. After removal of 0 bases from V and 9 bases from J, the junction contained 9 bases not matched to a gene. This chain's CDR3 is CASSLERGGSGSPLHF. DNA of the CDR3: TGTGCCAGCAGCTTGGAGAGAGGGGGCAGTGGTTCACCCCTCCACTTT.

This clone was detected only a few times. The CDR3 here is CASRGTSGAYTGELFF. Here the CDR3 DNA reads TGCGCCAGCAGAGGGACTAGCGGGGCCTACACCGGGGAGCTGTTTTTT. The rearrangement links TRBV5-1 to TRBJ2-2, with TRBD2 matching over 13 bases. The CDR3 sequence is 16 residues long. Germline V gene sequence: CDR1 SGHRS, CDR2 YFSETQ. Trimming cost V 5 bases and J 3 bases; bases outside gene matches: 4.

This clone was seen only a few times. J is TRBJ2-1 and V is TRBV27; 9 bases are shared with TRBD2. V shed 3 bases and J 10 bases; nucleotides not matched to a gene: 10. Germline lookup yields CDR1 MNHEY and CDR2 SMNVEV (reference sequence). The CDR3 is 15 amino acids. CDR3 sequence: CASSFGLAGFGEQFF. CDR3 in DNA: TGTGCCAGCAGTTTCGGGCTAGCGGGATTTGGCGAGCAGTTCTTC.

This clone is a singleton in its sample. V gene TRBV30 combines with J gene TRBJ2-7, with TRBD2 matching 12 bases. Per germline, CDR1 GTSNPN and CDR2 SVGIG (reference sequence). The CDR3 covers 16 residues. Unmatched junction bases numbered 8, after V lost 3 bases and J lost 2 bases. CDR3 sequence: CAWRQKGLAGTYEQYF. CDR3 in DNA: TGTGCCTGGAGACAAAAAGGACTAGCGGGGACCTACGAGCAGTACTTC.